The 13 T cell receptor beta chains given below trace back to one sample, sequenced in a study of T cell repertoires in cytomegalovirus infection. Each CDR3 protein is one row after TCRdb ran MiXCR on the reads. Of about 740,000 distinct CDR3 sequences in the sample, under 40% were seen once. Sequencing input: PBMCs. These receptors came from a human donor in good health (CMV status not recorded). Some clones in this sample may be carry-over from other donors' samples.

This chain's CDR3 is CASSLTLAGSSGANVLTF. Written as DNA, the CDR3 is TGTGCCAGCAGCTTAACCCTAGCGGGAAGCTCTGGGGCCAACGTCCTGACTTTC. V and J are TRBV7-2 and TRBJ2-6, with 9 bases that match TRBD2. The germline gives CDR1 SGHTA, CDR2 FQGNSA. The CDR3 totals 18 residues. The V gene end was trimmed by 2 bases and the J gene end by 0 bases; junction bases not matched to a gene: 5.

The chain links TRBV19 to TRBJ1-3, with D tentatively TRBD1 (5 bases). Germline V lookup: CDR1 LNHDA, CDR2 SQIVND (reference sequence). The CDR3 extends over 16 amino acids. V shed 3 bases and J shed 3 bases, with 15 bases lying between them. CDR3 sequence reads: CASSIRGAQRGNTIYF. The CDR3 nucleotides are TGTGCCAGTAGTATTCGAGGGGCCCAACGTGGAAACACCATATATTTT. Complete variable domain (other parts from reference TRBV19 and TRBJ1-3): DGGITQSPKYLFRKEGQNVTLSCEQNLNHDAMYWYRQDPGQGLRLIYYSQIVNDFQKGDIAEGYSVSREKKESFPLTVTSAQKNPTAFYLCASSIRGAQRGNTIYFGEGSWLTVV.

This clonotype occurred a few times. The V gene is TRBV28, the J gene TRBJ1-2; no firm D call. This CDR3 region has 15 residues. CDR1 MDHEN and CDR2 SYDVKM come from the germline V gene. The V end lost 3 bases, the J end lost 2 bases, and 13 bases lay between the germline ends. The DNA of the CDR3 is TGTGCCAGCAGTTTCCAGCCCGGAGGGAACTATGGCTACACCTTC. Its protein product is CASSFQPGGNYGYTF.

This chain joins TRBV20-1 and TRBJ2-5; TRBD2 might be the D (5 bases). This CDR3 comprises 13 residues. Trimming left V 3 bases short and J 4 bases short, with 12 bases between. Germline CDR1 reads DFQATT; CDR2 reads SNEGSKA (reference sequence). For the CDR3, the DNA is TGCAGTGCTAGGTGGCGGACTTTAGAGACCCAGTACTTC. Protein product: CSARWRTLETQYF.

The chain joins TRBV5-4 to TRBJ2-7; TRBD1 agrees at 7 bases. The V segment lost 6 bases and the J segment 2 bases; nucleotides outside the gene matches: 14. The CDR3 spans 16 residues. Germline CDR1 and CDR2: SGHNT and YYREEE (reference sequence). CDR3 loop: CASIPNPTGRTYEQYF. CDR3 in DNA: TGTGCCAGCATCCCAAATCCGACAGGGAGAACCTACGAGCAGTACTTC.

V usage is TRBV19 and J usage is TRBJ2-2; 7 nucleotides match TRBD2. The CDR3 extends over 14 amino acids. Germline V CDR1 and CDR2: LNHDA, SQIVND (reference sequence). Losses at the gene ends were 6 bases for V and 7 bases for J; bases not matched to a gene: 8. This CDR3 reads CASRAGPGGGELFF. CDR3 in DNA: TGTGCCAGTAGAGCGGGACCCGGTGGCGGGGAGCTGTTTTTT.

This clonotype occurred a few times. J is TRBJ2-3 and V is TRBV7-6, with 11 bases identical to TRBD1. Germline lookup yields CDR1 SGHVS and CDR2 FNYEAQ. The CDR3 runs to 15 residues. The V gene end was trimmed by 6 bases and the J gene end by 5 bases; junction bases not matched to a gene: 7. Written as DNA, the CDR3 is TGTGCCAGCAGTTTCGGACAGGGGGCGGGAGATACGCAGTATTTT. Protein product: CASSFGQGAGDTQYF.

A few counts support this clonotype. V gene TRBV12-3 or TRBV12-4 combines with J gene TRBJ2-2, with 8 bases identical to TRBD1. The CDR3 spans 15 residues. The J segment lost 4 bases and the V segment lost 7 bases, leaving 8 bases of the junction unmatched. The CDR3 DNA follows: TGTGCCAGCAAGTTGGACAGGGACTTCACCGGGGAGCTGTTTTTT. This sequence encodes CASKLDRDFTGELFF.

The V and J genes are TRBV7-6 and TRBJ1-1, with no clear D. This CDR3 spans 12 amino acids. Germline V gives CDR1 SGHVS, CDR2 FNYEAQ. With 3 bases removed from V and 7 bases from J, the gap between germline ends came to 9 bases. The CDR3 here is CASSLTSGEAFF. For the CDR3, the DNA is TGTGCCAGCAGCTTGACGTCAGGTGAAGCTTTCTTT.

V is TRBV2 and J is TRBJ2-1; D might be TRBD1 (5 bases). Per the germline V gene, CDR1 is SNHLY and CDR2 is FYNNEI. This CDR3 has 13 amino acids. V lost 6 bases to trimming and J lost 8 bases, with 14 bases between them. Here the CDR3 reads CASSRQSGDEQFF. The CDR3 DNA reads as TGTGCCAGCAGCCGACAGTCCGGCGATGAGCAGTTCTTC.

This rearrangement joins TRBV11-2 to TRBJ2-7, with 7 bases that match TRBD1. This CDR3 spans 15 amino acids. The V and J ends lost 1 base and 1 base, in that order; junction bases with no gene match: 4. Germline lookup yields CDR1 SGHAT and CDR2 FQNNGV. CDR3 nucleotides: TGTGCCAGCAGCTTAGTCCCGACAGGGTCCTACGAGCAGTACTTC. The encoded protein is CASSLVPTGSYEQYF.

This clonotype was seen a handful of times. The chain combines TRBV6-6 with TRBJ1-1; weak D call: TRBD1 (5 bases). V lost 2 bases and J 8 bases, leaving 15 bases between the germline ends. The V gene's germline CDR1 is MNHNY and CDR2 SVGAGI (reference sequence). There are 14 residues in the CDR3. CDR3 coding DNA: TGTGCCAGCAGTTACCGAATGTTGACAGCGGAAGCTTTCTTT. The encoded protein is CASSYRMLTAEAFF.

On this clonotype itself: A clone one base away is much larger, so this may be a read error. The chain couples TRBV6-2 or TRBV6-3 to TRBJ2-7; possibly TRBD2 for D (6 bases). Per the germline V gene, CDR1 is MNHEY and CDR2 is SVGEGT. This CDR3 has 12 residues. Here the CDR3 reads CSSGLPGAEQYF. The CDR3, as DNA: TGTTCCAGCGGATTACCGGGAGCTGAGCAGTACTTC.